The next 4 T cell receptor beta chains were all read from a single sample in a study of T-cell reconstitution after alpha-beta-depleted transplantation in children. Unique molecular identifiers were used to barcode this TCRbeta library. From the PCR reads, TCRdb called clonotypes with MiXCR, one entry per CDR3 protein. This table holds fewer than 700,000 distinct CDR3 sequences, 23% found once. The sequencing used PBMCs, mostly from graft donor cells, collected 360 days after TCRalphabeta/CD19-depleted stem cell transplant. The receptors stem from a boy less than two years old who had a stem cell transplant for acute myeloid leukemia, so the T cells may come from the graft donor.

The V call is TRBV9, the J call TRBJ1-3; D is possibly TRBD1 (6 bases). Germline assignment: CDR1 SGDLS and CDR2 YYNGEE. The CDR3 consists of 13 residues. V lost 2 bases and J lost 4, with 7 bases in between. CDR3 sequence reads: CASSVDRGNTIYF. The CDR3, as DNA: TGTGCCAGCAGCGTGGACAGAGGAAACACCATATATTTT.

This chain connects TRBV6-5 to TRBJ2-5; 11 nucleotides match TRBD1. Germline CDR1 MNHEY, CDR2 SVGAGI. This CDR3 region has 16 residues. With 3 bases clipped from V and 4 bases from J, the junction kept 7 bases outside the gene matches. CDR3 loop: CASSYRDRGGGETQYF. As DNA, the CDR3 is TGTGCCAGCAGTTATCGGGACAGGGGGGGTGGAGAGACCCAGTACTTC.

The V gene is TRBV5-1, the J gene TRBJ1-3, with unresolved D. There are 15 residues in the CDR3. With 4 bases removed from V and 0 bases from J, the gap between germline ends came to 11 bases. Germline V lookup: CDR1 SGHRS, CDR2 YFSETQ. The DNA for the CDR3 is TGCGCCAGCAGCCCCGGTTGGGCCTCTGGAAACACCATATATTTT. It encodes CASSPGWASGNTIYF.

This clonotype appeared a few times. V is TRBV25-1 and J is TRBJ1-1, with a weak D call TRBD1 (6 bases). The V gene's germline CDR1 is MGHDK and CDR2 SYGVNS. The CDR3 totals 14 residues. Trimming left V 6 bases short and J 1 base short, with 12 bases between. The CDR3 coding sequence is TGTGCCAGCAGCCCACAGGGATGGAACACTGAAGCTTTCTTT. Its translation is CASSPQGWNTEAFF. The entire variable domain, with the rest obtained from reference TRBV25-1 and TRBJ1-1, is as follows: EADIYQTPRYLVIGTGKKITLECSQTMGHDKMYWYQQDPGMELHLIHYSYGVNSTEKGDLSSESTVSRIRTEHFPLTLESARPSHTSQYLCASSPQGWNTEAFFGQGTRLTVV.